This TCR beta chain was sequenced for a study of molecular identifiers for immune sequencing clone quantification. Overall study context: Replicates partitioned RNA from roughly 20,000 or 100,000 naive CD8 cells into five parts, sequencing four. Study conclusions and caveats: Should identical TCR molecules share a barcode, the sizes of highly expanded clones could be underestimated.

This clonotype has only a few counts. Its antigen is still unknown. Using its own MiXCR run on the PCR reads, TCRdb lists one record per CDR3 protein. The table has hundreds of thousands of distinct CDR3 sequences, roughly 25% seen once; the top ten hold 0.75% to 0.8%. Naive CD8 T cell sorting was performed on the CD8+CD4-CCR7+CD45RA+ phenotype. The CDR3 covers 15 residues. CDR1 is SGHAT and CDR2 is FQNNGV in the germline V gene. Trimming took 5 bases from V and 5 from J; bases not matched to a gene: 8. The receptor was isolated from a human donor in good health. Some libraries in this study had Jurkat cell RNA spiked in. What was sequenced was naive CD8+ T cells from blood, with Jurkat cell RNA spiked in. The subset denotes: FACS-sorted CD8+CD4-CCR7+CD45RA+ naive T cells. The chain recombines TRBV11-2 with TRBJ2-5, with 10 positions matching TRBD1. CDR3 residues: CASSVGDRGRETQYF. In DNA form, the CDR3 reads TGTGCCAGCAGCGTGGGGGACAGGGGTCGCGAGACCCAGTACTTC.